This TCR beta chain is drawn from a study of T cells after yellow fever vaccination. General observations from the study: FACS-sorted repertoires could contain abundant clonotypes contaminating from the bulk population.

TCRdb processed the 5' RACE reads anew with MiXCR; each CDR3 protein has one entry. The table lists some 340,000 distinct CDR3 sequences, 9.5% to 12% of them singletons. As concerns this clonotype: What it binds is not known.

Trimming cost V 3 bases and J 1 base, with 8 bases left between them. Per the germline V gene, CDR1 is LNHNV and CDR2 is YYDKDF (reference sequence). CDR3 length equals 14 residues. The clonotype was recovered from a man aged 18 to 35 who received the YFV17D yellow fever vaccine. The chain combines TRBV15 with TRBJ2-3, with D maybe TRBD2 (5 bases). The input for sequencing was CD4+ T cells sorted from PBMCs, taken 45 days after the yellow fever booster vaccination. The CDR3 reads CATSRTGGTDTQYF. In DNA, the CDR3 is TGTGCCACCAGCAGGACCGGGGGCACAGATACGCAGTATTTT. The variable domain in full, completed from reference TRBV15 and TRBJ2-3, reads DAMVIQNPRYQVTQFGKPVTLSCSQTLNHNVMYWYQQKSSQAPKLLFHYYDKDFNNEADTPDNFQSRRPNTSFCFLDIRSPGLGDTAMYLCATSRTGGTDTQYFGPGTRLTVL.